This T cell receptor beta chain emerged from a study of T cells in Graves' hyperthyroidism and ophthalmopathy. Lactation, pregnancy, other autoimmune disease or uncontrolled infection excluded patients. Regions amplified from RNA transcripts were the TCR beta CDR3 regions. Using the HTBI primer set, a first-round RT-PCR was run on the TCR CDR3. In TCRdb, the multiplex PCR reads were re-called with MiXCR into one record per CDR3 protein. The table shows approximately 530,000 distinct CDR3 sequences, with 20% occurring only once. Overall study findings and caveats: The model foresaw ophthalmopathy a median around 6.8 months prior to onset.

CDR3 length: 15 residues. In germline, CDR1 is MNHNS, CDR2 SASEGT. The ends were cut back, 7 bases at V and 0 bases at J, with 13 bases in the middle. This clonotype came up a few times. Its antigen is not identified. Specimen: blood. V is TRBV6-1 and J is TRBJ1-5, with D perhaps TRBD1 (5 bases). This receptor was obtained from a man aged 35 to 55 with Graves' ophthalmopathy. CDR3 protein: CASTGGDTSNQPQHF. For the CDR3, the DNA is TGTGCCAGCACCGGAGGGGATACTAGCAATCAGCCCCAGCATTTT.